Listed below are T cell receptor beta chains from one sample, sequenced in a study of T cell changes during pregnancy in multiple sclerosis. Generated by immunoSEQ multiplex PCR, the TCRdb table keeps only in-frame clones and is missing some. This table holds roughly 49,000 clones, 85% to 95% found once. Specimen: CD8+ T cells from peripheral blood mononuclear cells, collected in the first trimester of pregnancy. The source is a female donor with multiple sclerosis, enrolled in a pregnancy study. Each CDR3 is given with its conserved first and last residue. The D gene is left open where the match is weak. Clone size is stated in some rows and not others, as once, few, many or a class when expanded.

TRBJ2-1 | TRBV2 | . | TRBD2 | CASSPTGSGSLDEQFF | TGTGCCAGCAGTCCCACCGGAAGCGGGAGTTTGGATGAGCAGTTCTTC
TRBJ1-2 | TRBV27 | . | TRBD1 | CASSLGQGYYGYTF | TGTGCCAGCAGTCTCGGACAGGGTTACTATGGCTACACCTTC
TRBJ2-1 | TRBV9 | . | . | CASSRRTPSSYNEQFF | TGTGCCAGCAGTCGCCGAACCCCGAGCTCCTACAATGAGCAGTTCTTC
TRBJ2-7 | TRBV29-1 | . | TRBD1 | CSVGDRGGTRSGYEQYF | TGCAGCGTGGGGGACAGGGGGGGGACTAGAAGTGGATACGAGCAGTACTTC
TRBJ1-1 | TRBV25-1 | . | TRBD1 | CASSEWAGGMNTEAFF | TGTGCCAGCAGTGAATGGGCAGGGGGCATGAACACTGAAGCTTTCTTT
TRBJ2-3 | TRBV5-6 | . | TRBD1 | CASSTETGGKDTQYF | TGTGCCAGCAGCACGGAGACAGGGGGCAAAGATACGCAGTATTTT
TRBJ2-7 | TRBV4-1 | . | . | CASSPLSQGIYEQYF | TGCGCCAGCAGCCCCCTAAGCCAGGGTATCTACGAGCAGTACTTC
TRBJ2-7 | TRBV7-9 | once | TRBD1 | CASSFRGDRGSYEQYF | TGTGCCAGCAGCTTTCGCGGCGACAGGGGTTCCTACGAGCAGTACTTC
TRBJ2-7 | TRBV30 | . | TRBD2 | CAWEDYSGISSSYEQYF | TGTGCCTGGGAGGACTATAGCGGGATATCCTCGTCCTACGAGCAGTACTTC
TRBJ2-7 | TRBV7-6 | . | . | CASSPEGGTPTGWEQYF | TGTGCCAGCAGCCCCGAAGGAGGGACCCCAACCGGGTGGGAGCAGTACTTC
TRBJ2-4 | TRBV12-5 | . | TRBD1 | CASGPGQGAAKNIQYF | TGTGCTAGTGGTCCTGGACAGGGGGCGGCCAAAAACATTCAGTACTTC
TRBJ2-3 | TRBV28 | . | . | CASSLSGNTDTQYF | TGTGCCAGCAGTTTATCCGGGAACACAGATACGCAGTATTTT
TRBJ2-1 | TRBV7-9 | . | . | CASSLVQGSNEQFF | TGTGCCAGCAGCTTAGTTCAGGGCAGCAATGAGCAGTTCTTC
TRBJ2-7 | TRBV6-1 | . | . | CAIAETYEQYF | TGTGCCATAGCGGAAACCTACGAGCAGTACTTC
TRBJ1-4 | TRBV7-9 | . | TRBD1 | CASSHRGLNEKLFF | TGTGCCAGCAGCCACAGGGGACTGAATGAAAAACTGTTTTTT
TRBJ2-1 | TRBV4-2 | . | . | CASSHGEGTGIPEQFF | TGTGCCAGCAGCCACGGGGAGGGGACAGGTATCCCCGAGCAGTTCTTC
TRBJ2-7 | TRBV6-1 | . | TRBD2 | CASSEVVLAGDEQYF | TGTGCCAGCAGTGAAGTTGTTCTAGCGGGAGACGAGCAGTACTTC
TRBJ2-3 | TRBV15 | . | TRBD1 | CATSREGQGTDTQYF | TGTGCCACCAGCAGAGAGGGACAGGGCACAGATACGCAGTATTTT
TRBJ2-1 | TRBV13 | . | TRBD2 | CASSLVGTSGNKGEQFF | TGTGCCAGCAGCTTAGTGGGGACTAGCGGGAACAAGGGAGAGCAGTTCTTC
TRBJ2-7 | TRBV19 | . | . | CASSMSGSNPYEQYF | TGTGCCAGTAGTATGTCCGGGAGTAACCCCTACGAGCAGTACTTC
TRBJ1-1 | TRBV7-6 | . | . | CASSFLGSGESAFF | TGTGCCAGCAGCTTTCTAGGGTCGGGGGAAAGCGCTTTCTTT
TRBJ2-1 | TRBV9 | . | TRBD2 | CASSAGLEEQFF | TGTGCCAGCAGCGCGGGACTAGAAGAGCAGTTCTTC
TRBJ1-2 | TRBV29-1 | few | TRBD1 | CSGRTGEYGYTF | TGCAGCGGTCGGACAGGGGAATATGGCTACACCTTC
TRBJ2-7 | TRBV7-6 | . | . | CASSGLEGAYEQYF | TGTGCCAGCAGCGGCTTGGAGGGAGCCTACGAGCAGTACTTC